Described below is a single TCR beta chain sequence and its context. No cognate antigen has been identified for it. The input lacks base qualities; no much larger clone sits a single base away. The sample belongs to a study of cytomegalovirus exposure and HLA in healthy donors (dated by TCRdb to about 2017). With regard to the full study: An earlier analysis of fewer than 750 of the donors reported 276 Gb of sequence data and 90 million to 120 million unique TCR beta sequences obtained from roughly 180 million T cells. In a later genetic analysis, genome-wide SNP genotypes for about 55% of the 666 donors were used, and that subset was treated as a discovery cohort. Typing coverage differed by locus: A, B, C, DRB1 and DQB1 were typed in roughly 620-640 donors, DQA1 in 500 to 550, DPA1 in approximately 600, and DPB1 in 472. In addition to the first cohort of 666 subjects, a separate validation cohort of 100 to 150 different subjects was used. A later analysis re-examined previously published TCR beta repertoires from 610 or so donors and added high-resolution HLA genotyping to investigate patterns of TCR occurrence. An early release that covered about 600 HLA-typed donors contained about 300 gigabases of sequencing data and around 80 million unique TCR sequences. The study combined high-throughput TCR immunosequencing, statistical association of individual TCRs with disease status, and machine learning to predict cytomegalovirus infection status. The study used immunosequencing to profile the T cell repertoires of some 600 subjects and linked those repertoires to cytomegalovirus serostatus. About five DR-DQ haplotypes were handled as single units for association and clustering because linkage in the cohort was strong. Among 398 genotyped donors of the cohort, an average of 235,054 unique TCR beta nucleotide sequences were sequenced per donor, roughly 18% of them non-productive. Rather than drawing on any new phenotypic data, the later analysis identified candidate immune exposures from TCR beta sequences and the way those sequences occurred across donors. In an earlier analysis of 587 of the donors, high-throughput TCR beta sequencing was used to judge whether each TCR beta V gene segment behaved as functional or pseudogenic. Donor age, sex, ethnicity and CMV serostatus were compiled together with the repertoire data. Among the approximately 400 genotyped donors, around 79% belonged to the genetic ancestry cluster associated with self-reported Caucasian donors. Every repertoire in the discovery cohort had been generated on one and the same sequencing platform. The study was designed to test whether signatures of past pathogen exposure could be identified by cataloging public T cell receptors. HLA typing covered class I and class II loci at four-digit resolution. Overall results and qualifications from the work: A cluster of highly shared sequence variants was judged likely to be a technical artifact of the sequencing pipeline. An association between a missense DCLRE1C variant and V-gene and J-gene trimming of TCR beta chains was found in a later genetic analysis and replicated in an independent cohort. Most TCR sequences were observed very rarely across donors, whereas some public TCRs were present in many individuals. According to a later analysis, parvovirus B19, influenza, CMV and Epstein-Barr virus appeared linked to several top co-occurrence clusters. A later analysis found that TCR association rates varied across HLA loci, with DRB1 alleles showing the most associated TCRs and HLA-C alleles the fewest. Because the 87-base-pair reads could not distinguish some IMGT-functional V segments, including TRBV6-2 and TRBV6-3, those segments were excluded. In a later analysis, more than 15,000 TCR beta sequences were associated with specific HLA alleles at a false discovery rate of 0.05. According to the authors, the approach could potentially be generalized to other disease states and immunological phenotypes. Because HLA typing was missing for some donors at each locus, association tests included only the typed subset. The cohort was sequenced for TCR beta chains only, and without alpha or paired-chain data the features that could be detected were limited. The classifier was reported to diagnose cytomegalovirus status with high specificity and sensitivity in both the original and validation cohorts. In a later genetic analysis, fewer N-insertions in productive TCRs were reported among donors in an Asian-associated ancestry cluster than the roughly 670-donor mean. For the cohort, immune exposure information was limited to CMV serostatus. The study gave a list of roughly 150 TCR beta chains associated with cytomegalovirus. Over 15 rarely observed V segments, including chromosome 9 orphons, were excluded from the earlier analysis of 550 to 700 of the donors because counts were too low. Sequencing depth was assumed to be roughly uniform across donors in the presence/absence analyses, though that assumption may not hold. A further reported finding was that TCR beta sequences accurately predicted the HLA-A and HLA-B alleles for most subjects in the first cohort. According to a later analysis, most CMV-associated TCR beta chains appeared to be HLA-restricted, and the HLA associations seemed to be driven largely by CMV exposure. A few of the identified cytomegalovirus-associated TCR beta chains were confirmed in vitro to be specific for cytomegalovirus antigens. An earlier analysis of approximately 540 of the donors showed that most TCR beta V segments appeared in productive rearrangements either about 87% or about 30% of the time, which broadly matched IMGT annotations. Linkage disequilibrium might explain the correlated functional status among segregating V segments, but an unknown experimental factor could not be ruled out. Compared with equally common non-associated chains, HLA-associated TCR beta chains in a later analysis were more clonally expanded and had lower generation probabilities. When HLA alleles, especially DR and DQ, strongly co-occurred, TCR associations were difficult to assign to individual alleles.

Library preparation was by the immunoSEQ multiplex PCR assay. The multiplex PCR relied on a mix of 60 forward primers for TCR Vbeta segments and 13 reverse primers for TCR Jbeta segments. Amplification of the CDR3 region of rearranged TCR beta genes was performed with a multiplex PCR assay on genomic DNA. The amplified TCR beta libraries were sequenced on the Illumina HiSeq System as 87-base-pair reads. The published analysis was carried out like this. A later analysis tallied roughly 80 million unique TCR beta chains across the 640 or so repertoires, and some 10 million of those chains were shared by two or more donors. A nearest-neighbor algorithm error-corrected the raw reads and collapsed the reads into unique sequences, merging closely related sequences to remove PCR and sequencing errors. Alignment of CDR3 sequences to IMGT reference sequences was used to assign V, D and J gene segments. For a sequence to be retained, a match of at least six nucleotides was required to both a V gene segment and a J gene segment. Rearrangements were called productive when the CDR3 lacked stop codons and stayed in frame with V and J; all others were non-productive. Following IMGT convention, CDR3 was defined as the stretch from the second conserved V-encoded cysteine up to the conserved J-encoded phenylalanine. The earlier analysis of 500 to 600 of the donors excluded sequences that lacked an unambiguous match to a single V gene segment. In an earlier analysis of 450 to 700 of the donors, V segments were called functional above 56.7% productive rearrangements and were called segregating when the between-donor standard deviation exceeded 5%. A statistical classification framework was built to diagnose cytomegalovirus status from the catalog of TCR beta chain sequences. In a later analysis, TCR nucleotide sequences were compared against IMGT/GENE-DB human TR gene sequences so that V and J genes could be assigned. The TCRdist pipeline was used in a later analysis to assign CDR3 sequences and most-parsimonious VDJ recombination scenarios. In a later analysis, every TCR beta chain was defined by the combination of its CDR3 amino acid sequence and its V-gene family, and reads without a unique V-gene family were dropped. In a later analysis, 500 to 650 highly shared, low-generation-probability nucleotide sequences were removed to address suspected cross-contamination and a sequencing artifact. For each public chain, a later analysis derived a clonal expansion index from normalized ranks of inferred template counts within each repertoire. In a later analysis, generation probabilities were computed using a VDJ recombination model fitted to out-of-frame rearrangements, and the results were checked against IGoR. In a later analysis, TCR-TCR, TCR-HLA and TCR-CMV co-occurrence was scored with hypergeometric tests, and a repertoire-size bias correction was applied to TCR pairs. To estimate false discovery rates, a later analysis permuted the HLA or CMV assignments 20 times. A later analysis grouped co-occurring TCRs with DBSCAN, adding TCRdist sequence similarity when clustering within HLA-allele-positive subsets. Co-occurrence clustering excluded repertoires with fewer than 30,000 or more than 120,000 public chains, plus five with anomalous nucleotide sharing. The table was pulled from immuneACCESS by TCRdb, which kept in-frame rearrangements only. Such tables lose some clones; where checked, under half of the loss comes from unresolved V genes, and the rest has no known cause. The DNA gave D and trimming, while V, J and clone size come from that table. The sample table contains more than 95,000 clones; only one count was recorded for around three quarters of them. The top ten constitute roughly 3.1% of the sample.

The cohort was made up of several hundred healthy bone marrow donors. All cohort members were sampled while nominally healthy, although unrecorded immune exposures were likely present. The donor tested CMV seronegative and was one of the 352 seronegative cohort members. Every donor gave a peripheral blood sample, and the peripheral blood mononuclear cells from that sample were used for TCR beta sequencing. Genomic DNA extraction from the blood cell samples was performed with the Qiagen DNeasy Blood Extraction Kit. The germline V gene provides CDR1 SGHDT and CDR2 YYEEEE. Counted from cysteine to phenylalanine, this CDR3 has 13 amino acids. The entry retains the CDR3 DNA only, 39 bases that are in frame from base 1. The V and J ends are trimmed by 6 bases and 1 base, leaving 10 bases between them.

The receptor was derived from a young man in good health and CMV-seronegative. Input material: PBMCs. The chain links TRBV5-6 with TRBJ1-1, with a tentative D gene TRBD1 over 5 matching bases. The sequenced DNA is TGTGCCAGCACTCTTCAGGGGAACACTGAAGCTTTCTTT. This codes for CASTLQGNTEAFF. With all but the CDR3 taken from the reference TRBV5-6 and TRBJ1-1 genes, the full variable domain is: DAGVTQSPTHLIKTRGQQVTLRCSPKSGHDTVSWYQQALGQGPQFIFQYYEEEERQRGNFPDRFSGHQFPNYSSELNVNALLLGDSALYLCASTLQGNTEAFFGQGTRLTVV.